This TCR beta chain was sequenced in a study of tumor and adjacent non-tumor tissue in lung cancer. About the study: About 4.17 million productive TCRbeta reads were obtained per sample on average.

This CDR3 is 12 amino acids long. Looked up from germline, CDR1 is DFQATT and CDR2 is SNEGSKA (reference sequence). Trimming took off 5 bases at V and 5 bases at J, with 13 bases between the two ends. A modified ARM-PCR protocol with three rounds of nested PCR amplified TCRbeta. MiXCR, run by TCRdb on the multiplex PCR reads, gives a single entry per CDR3 protein. The table has tens of thousands of distinct CDR3 sequences, about 80% seen once; the top ten hold under 30%. This clonotype showed up just once. The template was RNA from unsorted bulk tissue. The receptor was isolated from a man aged 55 to 70 with non-small cell lung cancer. V is TRBV20-1 and J is TRBJ2-7, with D perhaps matching TRBD1 or TRBD2 (5 bases each). The sequencing input was lung tumor tissue. This chain's CDR3 is CSASIGDDEQYF. The CDR3 coding sequence is TGCAGTGCTTCCATAGGGGACGACGAGCAGTACTTC.